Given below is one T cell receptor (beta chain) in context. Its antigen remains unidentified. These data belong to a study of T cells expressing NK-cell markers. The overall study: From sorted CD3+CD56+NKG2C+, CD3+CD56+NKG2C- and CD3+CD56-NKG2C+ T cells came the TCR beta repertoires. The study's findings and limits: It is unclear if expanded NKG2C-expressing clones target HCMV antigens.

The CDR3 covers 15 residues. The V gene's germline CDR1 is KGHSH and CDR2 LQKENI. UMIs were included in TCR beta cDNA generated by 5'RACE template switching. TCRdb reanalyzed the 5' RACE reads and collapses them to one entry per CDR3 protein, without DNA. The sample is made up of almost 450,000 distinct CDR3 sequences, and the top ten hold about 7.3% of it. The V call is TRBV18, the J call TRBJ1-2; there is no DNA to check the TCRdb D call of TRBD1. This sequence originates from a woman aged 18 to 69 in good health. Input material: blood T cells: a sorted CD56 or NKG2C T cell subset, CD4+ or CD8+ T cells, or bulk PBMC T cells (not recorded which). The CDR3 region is CASSQSRDNDYGYTF.